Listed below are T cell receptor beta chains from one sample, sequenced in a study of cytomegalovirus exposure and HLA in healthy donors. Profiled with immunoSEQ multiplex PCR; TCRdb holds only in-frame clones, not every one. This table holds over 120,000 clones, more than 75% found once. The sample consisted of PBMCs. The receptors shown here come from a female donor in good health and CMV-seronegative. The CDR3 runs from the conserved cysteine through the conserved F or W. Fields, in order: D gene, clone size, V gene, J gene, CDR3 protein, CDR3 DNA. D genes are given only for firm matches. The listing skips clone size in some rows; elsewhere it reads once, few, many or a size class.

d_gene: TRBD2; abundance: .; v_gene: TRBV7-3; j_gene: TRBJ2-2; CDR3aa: CASRPAVLAGGGTGELFF; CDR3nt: TGTGCCAGCAGGCCAGCGGTACTAGCGGGAGGGGGCACCGGGGAGCTGTTTTTT
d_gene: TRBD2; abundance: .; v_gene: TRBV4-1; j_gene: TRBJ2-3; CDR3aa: CASTPSAGGLDTQYF; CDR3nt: TGCGCCAGCACACCCTCGGCGGGGGGCCTAGATACGCAGTATTTT
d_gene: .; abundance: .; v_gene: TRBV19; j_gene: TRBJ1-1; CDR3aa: CASSMYQAVAFF; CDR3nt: TGTGCCAGTAGTATGTATCAGGCCGTGGCTTTCTTT
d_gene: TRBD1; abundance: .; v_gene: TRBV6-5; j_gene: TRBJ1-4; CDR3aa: CASSLDRGIGEKLFF; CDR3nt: TGTGCCAGCAGCCTTGACAGGGGAATAGGTGAAAAACTGTTTTTT
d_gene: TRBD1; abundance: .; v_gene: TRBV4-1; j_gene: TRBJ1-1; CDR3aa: CASSQDTDRAEAFF; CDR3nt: TGCGCCAGCAGCCAAGACACCGACAGGGCCGAAGCTTTCTTT
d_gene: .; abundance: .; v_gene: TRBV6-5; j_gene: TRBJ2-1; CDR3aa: CASSLVGSIYNEQFF; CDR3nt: TGTGCCAGCAGTCTCGTCGGGAGTATCTACAATGAGCAGTTCTTC
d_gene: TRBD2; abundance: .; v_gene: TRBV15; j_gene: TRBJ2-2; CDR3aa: CATSLSGGAGELFF; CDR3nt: TGTGCCACCAGCTTGTCGGGGGGGGCCGGGGAGCTGTTTTTT
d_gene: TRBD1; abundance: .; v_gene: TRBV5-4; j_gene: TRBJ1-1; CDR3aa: CASSTDSRGRGAFF; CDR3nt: TGTGCCAGCAGTACTGACAGCAGGGGGCGGGGGGCTTTCTTT
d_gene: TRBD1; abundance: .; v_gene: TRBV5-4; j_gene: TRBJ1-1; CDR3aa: CASSGLQGLNTEAFF; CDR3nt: TGTGCCAGCAGCGGATTACAGGGGTTGAACACTGAAGCTTTCTTT
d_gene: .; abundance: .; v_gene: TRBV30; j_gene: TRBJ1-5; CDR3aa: CAWKPSGGHYSNQPQHF; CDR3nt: TGTGCCTGGAAGCCTTCGGGGGGCCACTATAGCAATCAGCCCCAGCATTTT
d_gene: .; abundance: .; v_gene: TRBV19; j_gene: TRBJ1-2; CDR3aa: CASSPFGRYNGYTF; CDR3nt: TGTGCCAGTAGTCCCTTCGGCAGGTACAATGGCTACACCTTC
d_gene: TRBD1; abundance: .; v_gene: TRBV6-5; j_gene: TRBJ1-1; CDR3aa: CASSLRGQGYTEAFF; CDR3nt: TGTGCCAGCAGTCTCCGGGGACAGGGGTACACTGAAGCTTTCTTT
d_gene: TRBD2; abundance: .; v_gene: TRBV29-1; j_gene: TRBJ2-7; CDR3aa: CSVTSGRRVGYEQYF; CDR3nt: TGCAGCGTTACTAGCGGGAGAAGGGTGGGCTACGAGCAGTACTTC
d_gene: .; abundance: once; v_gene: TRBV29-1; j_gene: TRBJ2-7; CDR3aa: CSGAGGGGYDEQYF; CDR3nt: TGCAGCGGGGCCGGTGGAGGTGGGTATGACGAGCAGTACTTC
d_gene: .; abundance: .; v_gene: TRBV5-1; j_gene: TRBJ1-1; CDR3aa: CASSLDNTRNTEAFF; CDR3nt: TGCGCCAGCAGCTTGGATAACACAAGGAACACTGAAGCTTTCTTT
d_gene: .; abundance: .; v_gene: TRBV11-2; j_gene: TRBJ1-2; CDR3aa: CASSLDSYGYTF; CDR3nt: TGTGCCAGCAGCTTAGACAGTTATGGCTACACCTTC
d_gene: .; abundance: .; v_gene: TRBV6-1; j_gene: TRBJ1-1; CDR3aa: CASRRGPEGTEAFF; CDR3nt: TGTGCCAGCAGGCGGGGACCCGAAGGGACTGAAGCTTTCTTT
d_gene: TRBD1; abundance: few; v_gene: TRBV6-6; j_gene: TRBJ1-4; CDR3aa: CASSYSTGTGLFF; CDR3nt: TGTGCCAGCAGTTACTCGACAGGGACAGGTCTGTTTTTT
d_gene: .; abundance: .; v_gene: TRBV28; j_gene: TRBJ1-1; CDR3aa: CASSTYDEAFF; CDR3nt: TGTGCCAGCAGTACCTACGATGAAGCTTTCTTT
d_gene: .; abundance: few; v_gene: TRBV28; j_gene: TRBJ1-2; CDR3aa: CASSFNFGSYGYTF; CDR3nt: TGTGCCAGCAGCTTCAACTTTGGTAGCTATGGCTACACCTTC
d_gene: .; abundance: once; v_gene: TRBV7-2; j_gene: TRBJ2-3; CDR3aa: CASSFLRSEWTDTQYF; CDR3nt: TGTGCCAGCAGCTTCCTCCGGAGCGAGTGGACAGATACGCAGTATTTT
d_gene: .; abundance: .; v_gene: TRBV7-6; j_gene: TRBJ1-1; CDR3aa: CASSLRGWGGTENTEAFF; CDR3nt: TGTGCCAGCAGCTTACGGGGCTGGGGGGGGACGGAGAACACTGAAGCTTTCTTT
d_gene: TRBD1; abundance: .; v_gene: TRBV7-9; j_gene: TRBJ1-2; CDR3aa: CASTFRQGNYGYTF; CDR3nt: TGTGCCAGCACCTTCCGACAGGGCAACTATGGCTACACCTTC
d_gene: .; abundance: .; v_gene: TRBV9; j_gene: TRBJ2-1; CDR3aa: CASSVGGGGYNEQFF; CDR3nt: TGTGCCAGCAGCGTAGGGGGGGGCGGTTACAATGAGCAGTTCTTC
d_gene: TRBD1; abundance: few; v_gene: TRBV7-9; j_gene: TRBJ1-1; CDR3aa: CSSSLSTGEAFF; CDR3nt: TGTTCCAGCAGCTTATCGACAGGGGAAGCTTTCTTT
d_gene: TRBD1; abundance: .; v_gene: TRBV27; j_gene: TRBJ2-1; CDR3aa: CASSFQTGTGDNEQFF; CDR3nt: TGTGCCAGCAGTTTCCAAACCGGGACAGGGGACAATGAGCAGTTCTTC
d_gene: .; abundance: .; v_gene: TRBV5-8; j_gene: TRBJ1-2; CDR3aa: CASSFTGAYGYTF; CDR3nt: TGTGCCAGCAGCTTTACAGGAGCCTATGGCTACACCTTC
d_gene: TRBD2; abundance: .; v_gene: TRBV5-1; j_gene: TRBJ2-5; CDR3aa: CASREGLAGETQYF; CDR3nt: TGCGCCAGCAGAGAGGGACTAGCGGGAGAGACCCAGTACTTC
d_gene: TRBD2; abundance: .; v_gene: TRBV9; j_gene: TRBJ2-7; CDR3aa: CASSDGIAGVNEQYF; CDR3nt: TGTGCCAGCAGCGATGGGATAGCGGGAGTAAACGAGCAGTACTTC
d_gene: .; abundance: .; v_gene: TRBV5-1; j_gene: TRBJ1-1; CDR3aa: CASSFKEPTEAFF; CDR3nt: TGCGCCAGCAGCTTCAAGGAGCCCACTGAAGCTTTCTTT
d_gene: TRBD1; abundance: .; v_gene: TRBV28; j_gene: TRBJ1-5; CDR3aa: CASSLQGAGNQPQHF; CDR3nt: TGTGCCAGCAGTCTACAGGGGGCTGGCAATCAGCCCCAGCATTTT
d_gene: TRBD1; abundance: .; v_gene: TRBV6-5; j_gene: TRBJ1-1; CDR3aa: CASSMTGVTEAFF; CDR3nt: TGTGCCAGCAGTATGACAGGGGTTACTGAAGCTTTCTTT
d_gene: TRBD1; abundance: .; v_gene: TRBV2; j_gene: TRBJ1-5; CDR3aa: CASRTGTGSNQPQHF; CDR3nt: TGTGCCAGCAGGACCGGGACAGGAAGCAATCAGCCCCAGCATTTT
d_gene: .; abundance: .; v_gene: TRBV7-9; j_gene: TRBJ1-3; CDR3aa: CASSLVIGVTVSSGNTIYF; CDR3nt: TGTGCCAGCAGCTTAGTGATTGGCGTGACTGTAAGCTCTGGAAACACCATATATTTT
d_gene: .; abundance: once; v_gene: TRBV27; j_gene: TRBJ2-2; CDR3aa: CASSFNTGELFF; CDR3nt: TGTGCCAGCAGCTTTAACACCGGGGAGCTGTTTTTT
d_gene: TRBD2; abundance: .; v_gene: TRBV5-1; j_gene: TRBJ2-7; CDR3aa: CASGSIAGDEQYF; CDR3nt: TGCGCCAGCGGGAGTATAGCGGGGGACGAGCAGTACTTC
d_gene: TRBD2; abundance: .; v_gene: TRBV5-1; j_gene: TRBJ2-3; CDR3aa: CASSLKGVTSGRAGDTQYF; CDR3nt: TGCGCCAGCAGCTTGAAGGGGGTTACTAGCGGGAGGGCAGGAGATACGCAGTATTTT
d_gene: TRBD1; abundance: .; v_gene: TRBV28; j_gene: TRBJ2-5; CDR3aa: CASSPGTGGVETQYF; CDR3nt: TGTGCCAGCAGTCCGGGGACAGGGGGAGTGGAGACCCAGTACTTC
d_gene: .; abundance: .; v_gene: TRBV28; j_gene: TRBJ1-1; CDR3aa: CASSLGSNTEAFF; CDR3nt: TGTGCCAGCAGTTTGGGCAGCAACACTGAAGCTTTCTTT
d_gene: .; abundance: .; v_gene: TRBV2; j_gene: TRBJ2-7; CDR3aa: CASSPRWGVEQYF; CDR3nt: TGTGCCAGCAGCCCCAGGTGGGGCGTTGAGCAGTACTTC